A selection of T cell receptor beta chains follows, all from one sample in a study of blood T cell repertoires in COVID-19. Generated by immunoSEQ multiplex PCR, the TCRdb table keeps only in-frame clones and is missing some. The table records tens of thousands of clones, around 78% of them present only once. Input material: peripheral blood. The source of these receptors is a human donor in a cohort sampled during active COVID-19. The CDR3 runs from the conserved cysteine through the conserved F or W. The D gene is left open where the match is weak. Clone size is not always given. Where it is, it says once, few, many or a class for expanded clones.

abundance: .
d_gene: .
v_gene: TRBV6-4
CDR3aa: CASSEAGDKKQYF

abundance: .
d_gene: .
v_gene: TRBV10-3
CDR3aa: CAIGLAGRGSGNTIYF

abundance: .
d_gene: .
v_gene: TRBV24-1
CDR3aa: CATSDSLSNNEQFF

abundance: .
d_gene: .
v_gene: TRBV28
CDR3aa: CASSPGHLGMETQYF

abundance: few
d_gene: .
v_gene: TRBV7-9
CDR3aa: CASSRQAGSSYNEQFF

abundance: .
d_gene: .
v_gene: TRBV29-1
CDR3aa: CSVALAETTDTQYF

abundance: .
d_gene: .
v_gene: TRBV4-1
CDR3aa: CASSPGEIKSSPLHF

abundance: .
d_gene: TRBD2
v_gene: TRBV18
CDR3aa: CASSPGLAPKETQYF

abundance: .
d_gene: .
v_gene: TRBV5-1
CDR3aa: CASNYGGDLYEKLFF

abundance: .
d_gene: .
v_gene: TRBV19
CDR3aa: CASSAYRVDFTEAFF

abundance: .
d_gene: .
v_gene: TRBV28
CDR3aa: CASSLRGTYSYEQYF

abundance: .
d_gene: TRBD1
v_gene: TRBV18
CDR3aa: CASSTGQGRGASQHF

abundance: .
d_gene: .
v_gene: TRBV18
CDR3aa: CASSPPTGANTGELFF

abundance: .
d_gene: .
v_gene: TRBV5-1
CDR3aa: CASSSGRDTTSGANVLTF

abundance: .
d_gene: .
v_gene: TRBV28
CDR3aa: CASSLIGVRQPQHF

abundance: few
d_gene: TRBD1
v_gene: TRBV7-9
CDR3aa: CASSSTLDRGTYEQYF

abundance: .
d_gene: .
v_gene: TRBV28
CDR3aa: CASSFLSTYGYTF

abundance: .
d_gene: TRBD2
v_gene: TRBV19
CDR3aa: CASSGGARSTDTQYF

abundance: .
d_gene: TRBD1
v_gene: TRBV6-5
CDR3aa: CASSRDRGQNYEQYF

abundance: .
d_gene: .
v_gene: TRBV9
CDR3aa: CASSRRTVVTEAFF

abundance: .
d_gene: TRBD1
v_gene: TRBV5-1
CDR3aa: CASSLVQGDNSPLHF

abundance: .
d_gene: .
v_gene: TRBV6-5
CDR3aa: CASMEQPTLHF

abundance: .
d_gene: TRBD1
v_gene: TRBV19
CDR3aa: CASSIGDRGHYEQYF

abundance: .
d_gene: TRBD1
v_gene: TRBV13
CDR3aa: CASSLGTGGSGTQYF

abundance: .
d_gene: .
v_gene: TRBV4-3
CDR3aa: CASSQDLSYEQYF

abundance: few
d_gene: .
v_gene: TRBV12-3/TRBV12-4
CDR3aa: CASSLGGGSFF

abundance: .
d_gene: TRBD2
v_gene: TRBV5-1
CDR3aa: CASSERLAGGVRDTQYF

abundance: few
d_gene: .
v_gene: TRBV5-5
CDR3aa: CASSLPRAFSGANVLTF

abundance: .
d_gene: .
v_gene: TRBV5-4
CDR3aa: CASSLPGRDTEAFF

abundance: .
d_gene: .
v_gene: TRBV5-1
CDR3aa: CASSLTSLGIHEQYF

abundance: .
d_gene: TRBD1
v_gene: TRBV7-2
CDR3aa: CASRSRTGSHQETQYF

abundance: once
d_gene: .
v_gene: TRBV5-6
CDR3aa: CASSLPPNEKLFF

abundance: .
d_gene: .
v_gene: TRBV19
CDR3aa: CASSSRGDHGKNIQYF

abundance: .
d_gene: .
v_gene: TRBV9
CDR3aa: CASSARGSSYNSPLHF

abundance: .
d_gene: .
v_gene: TRBV19
CDR3aa: CASRRTASTDTQYF

abundance: .
d_gene: .
v_gene: TRBV5-4
CDR3aa: CASSLSPGVRYGYTF

abundance: .
d_gene: .
v_gene: TRBV28
CDR3aa: CASSQQTLVEKLFF

abundance: .
d_gene: .
v_gene: TRBV20-1
CDR3aa: CSVDSNEQFF

abundance: .
d_gene: .
v_gene: TRBV21-1
CDR3aa: CASSREDYEQYF

abundance: many
d_gene: TRBD1
v_gene: TRBV7-2
CDR3aa: CASSPTGQGEQFF